This T cell receptor (beta chain) was sequenced during a study of T cells after yellow fever vaccination. Findings of the study overall: At under 98% for CD4 and over 80% for CD8, most primary-vaccination clones showed up again after the booster. Overall, a small share of clonotypes was seen in both CD4 and CD8 compartments. FACS-sorted repertoires could contain abundant clonotypes contaminating from the bulk population.

V was pared by 1 base and J by 4 bases, with 9 bases between. CDR3 length equals 14 residues. Germline V lookup: CDR1 SGHRS, CDR2 YFSETQ. There are a few counts of this clonotype. The antigen is undetermined. Synthesis of TCR cDNA relied on 5'RACE template switching, which attached a universal primer site and UMIs. TCRdb re-analysed the 5' RACE reads in MiXCR, keeping a single row per CDR3 protein. The profile shows just under 600,000 distinct CDR3 sequences, 13% of them singletons. The input for sequencing was PBMCs, taken on the day of the yellow fever booster vaccination. The chain recombines TRBV5-1 with TRBJ1-3, with D maybe TRBD1 (6 bases). This clonotype originated in a man aged 25 to 45 who received the YFV17D yellow fever vaccine. The CDR3 DNA is TGCGCCAGCAGCTTGACAGGGCAAGGAAACACCATATATTTT. Its translation is CASSLTGQGNTIYF.